This T cell receptor (beta chain) appears in the sequencing data of a study of preoperative IRX-2 immunotherapy in early breast cancer. The protocol was immunoSEQ multiplex PCR, while the TCRdb copy is restricted to in-frame clones and leaves out a portion. The sample contains about 38,000 clones, roughly four fifths of which appear only once. J was trimmed by 8 bases and V by 3 bases; bases with no gene match: 13. This CDR3 is built from 17 residues. Germline V gene lookup returns CDR1 SGHNT and CDR2 YENEEA. Described treatment: preoperative locoregional IRX-2 cytokine immunotherapy. Preoperative locoregional IRX-2 cytokine immunotherapy was tested in the phase Ib source study.

V is TRBV11-3 and J is TRBJ1-6; 7 positions agree with TRBD1. This material consisted of lymph node tissue, taken after IRX-2 immunotherapy. The clonotype was recovered from a human donor with breast cancer. The chain's CDR3 is CASSLYPGTVGHSPLHF. CDR3 in DNA: TGTGCCAGCAGCTTGTACCCGGGGACAGTCGGCCATTCACCCCTCCACTTT. Together with reference TRBV11-3 and TRBJ1-6, the CDR3 gives the full variable domain: EAGVVQSPRYKIIEKKQPVAFWCNPISGHNTLYWYLQNLGQGPELLIRYENEEAVDDSQLPKDRFSAERLKGVDSTLKIQPAELGDSAVYLCASSLYPGTVGHSPLHFGNGTRLTVT.